The 25 T cell receptor beta chains reported below all come from one sample, sequenced in a study of cytomegalovirus exposure and HLA in healthy donors. Both 60 Vbeta primers and 13 Jbeta primers went into the PCR. Sequencing was performed with immunoSEQ multiplex PCR; in TCRdb, only in-frame clones are kept and a portion is missing. The sample has 99,000 or so clones, around 80% seen once. Sample: PBMCs. All receptors come from a woman aged 18 to 35 in good health and CMV-seropositive.

J is TRBJ2-5 and V is TRBV2; TRBD1 might be the D (6 bases). V lost 1 base to trimming and J lost 5 bases, with 17 bases between them. Germline V CDR1 and CDR2: SNHLY, FYNNEI. CDR3 length equals 16 residues. The CDR3 protein is CASSEGPGHPGETQYF. Here the CDR3 DNA reads TGTGCCAGCAGTGAAGGGCCGGGACACCCTGGGGAGACCCAGTACTTC.

This chain connects TRBV5-1 to TRBJ2-1; 7 nucleotides agree with TRBD2. Losses at the gene ends were 6 bases for V and 1 base for J; bases not matched to a gene: 7. From germline, CDR1 is SGHRS and CDR2 YFSETQ. CDR3 length: 15 amino acids. CDR3 region: CASTILADSYNEQFF. CDR3 coding DNA: TGCGCCAGCACGATTCTAGCGGATTCCTACAATGAGCAGTTCTTC.

This clone was detected a few times. V gene TRBV4-1 combines with J gene TRBJ1-1, with 7 bases that match TRBD1. Germline loops: CDR1 MGHRA, CDR2 YSYEKL. This CDR3 region has 17 residues. Unmatched junction bases numbered 12, after V lost 1 base and J lost 4 bases. CDR3 residues: CASSQGLPIQGITEAFF. Written as DNA, the CDR3 is TGCGCCAGCAGCCAAGGCCTTCCTATACAGGGGATCACTGAAGCTTTCTTT.

This clone has just one count. The chain uses TRBV5-1 and TRBJ1-2, with 8 bases identical to TRBD1. Germline trimming cut 4 bases from V and 7 bases from J; bases unmatched to any gene: 6. The CDR3 runs 13 residues. Germline CDR1 and CDR2: SGHRS and YFSETQ. As DNA, the CDR3 is TGCGCCAGCAGCGGGACGACAGGGGTTGGCTACACCTTC. Translating it yields CASSGTTGVGYTF.

The chain recombines TRBV30 with TRBJ2-5; tentatively, D is TRBD1 (6 bases). Germline V lookup: CDR1 GTSNPN, CDR2 SVGIG (reference sequence). V lost 1 base and J 5 bases, leaving 11 bases between the germline ends. This CDR3 spans 13 amino acids. CDR3 sequence: CAWSGLGGETQYF. The CDR3 DNA follows: TGTGCCTGGAGTGGGTTAGGGGGTGAGACCCAGTACTTC.

This sequence joins TRBV20-1 and TRBJ2-1; the D is unclear. CDR1 DFQATT and CDR2 SNEGSKA come from the germline V gene (reference sequence). The CDR3 contains 11 residues. Trimming pared 4 bases from V and 4 bases from J, leaving 5 bases between. CDR3 sequence reads: CSAIRYNEQFF. CDR3 coding DNA: TGCAGTGCTATTAGATACAATGAGCAGTTCTTC.

This clone showed up just once. The CDR3 spells CASSSLGSYNEQFF. Here the CDR3 DNA reads TGTGCCAGCAGCTCCCTCGGGAGCTACAATGAGCAGTTCTTC. The chain carries TRBV5-4 and TRBJ2-1, with a tentative D call TRBD2 (6 bases). The CDR3 length is 14 residues. Trimming took off 3 bases at V and 3 bases at J, with 10 bases between the two ends. Germline V CDR1 and CDR2: SGHNT, YYREEE (reference sequence).

CDR3 nucleotide sequence: TGTGCCAGCAGCCCGGGACAGGGAGGCACTGAAGCTTTCTTT. Amino acids: CASSPGQGGTEAFF. The V call is TRBV28, the J call TRBJ1-1; 9 bases agree with TRBD1. Germline V CDR1 and CDR2: MDHEN, SYDVKM. The J segment lost 4 bases and the V segment lost 6 bases, leaving 6 bases of the junction unmatched. The CDR3 loop spans 14 amino acids.

The rearrangement links TRBV7-8 to TRBJ2-7; D may be TRBD1 (6 bases). The germline V gene encodes CDR1 SGHVS and CDR2 FQNEAQ. V shed 4 bases and J shed 3 bases, with 16 bases lying between them. The CDR3 runs 15 residues. The CDR3 reads CASSSARGKVYEQYF. The CDR3 DNA is TGTGCCAGCAGCTCAGCAAGGGGGAAGGTCTACGAGCAGTACTTC.

V and J are TRBV9 and TRBJ2-1; 14 bases agree with TRBD2. The CDR3 has 20 amino acids. Germline V gene sequence: CDR1 SGDLS, CDR2 YYNGEE. With 3 bases clipped from V and 2 bases from J, the junction kept 13 bases outside the gene matches. In nucleotides, the CDR3 is TGTGCCAGCAGCGCTGAGTTGACGGGACTAGCGGGAGATGCCTACAATGAGCAGTTCTTC. Its protein is CASSAELTGLAGDAYNEQFF.

The chain recombines TRBV6-6 with TRBJ2-3; 10 nucleotides align to TRBD2. The V and J ends lost 6 bases and 3 bases, in that order; junction bases with no gene match: 6. Germline V gene data show CDR1 as MNHNY and CDR2 as SVGAGI (reference sequence). The CDR3 totals 15 residues. CDR3 region: CASSPPSGGTDTQYF. CDR3 nucleotide sequence: TGTGCCAGCAGCCCTCCTAGCGGGGGTACAGATACGCAGTATTTT.

The V and J genes are TRBV2 and TRBJ1-3; D is uncertain. The CDR3 contains 16 residues. Germline lookup yields CDR1 SNHLY and CDR2 FYNNEI. The V end lost 2 bases, the J end lost 0 bases, and 11 bases lay between the germline ends. Here the CDR3 reads CASSERPGISGNTIYF. The CDR3 DNA sequence: TGTGCCAGCAGTGAAAGGCCGGGGATCTCTGGAAACACCATATATTTT.

The V call is TRBV9, the J call TRBJ2-2; D is possibly TRBD1 (5 bases). From germline, CDR1 is SGDLS and CDR2 YYNGEE. This CDR3 is built from 14 residues. Trimming stripped 0 bases from V and 6 bases from J, with 9 bases between. CDR3 sequence: CASSVVQGPGELFF. CDR3 bases: TGTGCCAGCAGCGTAGTGCAGGGCCCCGGGGAGCTGTTTTTT.

V and J are TRBV2 and TRBJ2-5, with 10 bases aligning to TRBD2. This CDR3 has 14 residues. The ends lost 4 bases at V and 5 bases at J; junction bases unmatched: 4. Per the germline V gene, CDR1 is SNHLY and CDR2 is FYNNEI. CDR3 nucleotides: TGTGCCAGCAGTGTTGGACTAGCGGAGGAGACCCAGTACTTC. Its translation is CASSVGLAEETQYF. Full variable domain (outside the CDR3, taken from reference TRBV2 and TRBJ2-5): EPEVTQTPSHQVTQMGQEVILRCVPISNHLYFYWYRQILGQKVEFLVSFYNNEISEKSEIFDDQFSVERPDGSNFTLKIRSTKLEDSAMYFCASSVGLAEETQYFGPGTRLLVL.

CDR3 DNA: TGTGCCAGCAGATTGGCAGACAATAACTATGGCTACACCTTC. Protein sequence: CASRLADNNYGYTF. V is TRBV27 and J is TRBJ1-2; D is unclear. V shed 6 bases and J shed 1 base, with 12 bases lying between them. The CDR3 has 14 amino acids. Germline CDR1 MNHEY, CDR2 SMNVEV (reference sequence).

The rearrangement joins TRBV2 to TRBJ2-1; TRBD1 agrees at 7 bases. The CDR3 totals 15 residues. Looked up from germline, CDR1 is SNHLY and CDR2 is FYNNEI. The V and J ends lost 7 bases and 5 bases, in that order; junction bases with no gene match: 11. Written as DNA, the CDR3 is TGTGCCAGCAACCCACAGGGGCTAGGGCACAATGAGCAGTTCTTC. Protein: CASNPQGLGHNEQFF.

This chain uses TRBV6-1 with TRBJ1-5, with D maybe TRBD1 (5 bases). V was cut by 6 bases and J by 0 bases, with 12 bases left in between. The germline V gene has CDR1 MNHNS and CDR2 SASEGT. This CDR3 comprises 15 residues. The CDR3 region is CASSTTDYSNQPQHF. The CDR3 DNA reads as TGTGCCAGCAGCACGACAGATTATAGCAATCAGCCCCAGCATTTT.

The chain employs TRBV5-4 and TRBJ2-7, with a possible D match to TRBD1 (6 bases). With 4 bases removed from V and 8 bases from J, the gap between germline ends came to 10 bases. Germline lookup yields CDR1 SGHNT and CDR2 YYREEE (reference sequence). CDR3 length equals 11 residues. CDR3 amino acids: CASSTRGKQYF. DNA of the CDR3: TGTGCCAGCAGCACTAGGGGGAAGCAGTACTTC.

The rearrangement links TRBV5-1 to TRBJ1-4, with 7 bases identical to TRBD1. Germline values: CDR1 SGHRS, CDR2 YFSETQ. The V gene end was trimmed by 4 bases and the J gene end by 5 bases; junction bases not matched to a gene: 14. This CDR3 spans 17 amino acids. Here the CDR3 reads CASSRGDSIPFNEKLFF. CDR3 nucleotides: TGCGCCAGCAGCCGCGGGGACAGCATACCATTCAATGAAAAACTGTTTTTT.

This clone was seen a few times. The CDR3 coding sequence is TGTGCCAGCAGTGAAGCGGGCCGTAACACTGAAGCTTTCTTT. Its protein product is CASSEAGRNTEAFF. The gene calls are TRBV6-1 and TRBJ1-1; no clear D gene. V was pared by 0 bases and J by 2 bases, with 7 bases between. The V gene's germline CDR1 is MNHNS and CDR2 SASEGT. The CDR3 sequence is 14 residues long.

The chain couples TRBV6-1 to TRBJ2-7, with D uncertain. The germline V and J ends were trimmed by 4 bases and 5 bases, with 15 bases remaining between them. Germline CDR1 is MNHNS and CDR2 is SASEGT. This CDR3 spans 14 amino acids. The CDR3 nucleotides are TGTGCCAGCAGTGCCCGACAAGCCGACCACGAGCAGTACTTC. It encodes CASSARQADHEQYF.

V is TRBV6-5 and J is TRBJ1-3, with D unresolved. Germline lookup yields CDR1 MNHEY and CDR2 SVGAGI. The length of the CDR3 is 15 residues. The V end lost 5 bases, the J end lost 0 bases, and 11 bases lay between the germline ends. In nucleotides, the CDR3 is TGTGCCAGCAGTCAGATAGGAGGCTCTGGAAACACCATATATTTT. Encoded protein: CASSQIGGSGNTIYF.

This chain links TRBV6-6 with TRBJ1-1, with TRBD1 identical over 9 bases. Germline trimming cut 5 bases from V and 6 bases from J; bases unmatched to any gene: 10. CDR1 and CDR2 from the germline V gene are MNHNY and SVGAGI (reference sequence). This CDR3 is 15 amino acids long. The CDR3 spells CASSPTAGQGSEAFF. Written as DNA, the CDR3 is TGTGCCAGCAGTCCAACCGCGGGACAGGGTTCTGAAGCTTTCTTT.

The chain recombines TRBV28 with TRBJ1-1, with a weak D call TRBD1 (5 bases). Germline values: CDR1 MDHEN, CDR2 SYDVKM. CDR3 size: 13 residues. Between the trimmed V and J ends, which lost 3 bases and 11 bases, there was a span of 16 bases. The CDR3, as DNA: TGTGCCAGCAGTTTGGGAAGGGGCGCTCGGGCTTTCTTT. Translation: CASSLGRGARAFF.

This clone was detected only a few times. This rearrangement joins TRBV7-9 to TRBJ2-7, with D possibly matching TRBD1 (6 bases). The V and J ends lost 1 base and 11 bases respectively, with 18 bases between them. This CDR3 contains 14 residues. Germline lookup yields CDR1 SEHNR and CDR2 FQNEAQ (reference sequence). In DNA form, the CDR3 reads TGTGCCAGCAGCTTAGGGCCACAGGGTTCGAAAGAGTACTTC. Its translation: CASSLGPQGSKEYF.